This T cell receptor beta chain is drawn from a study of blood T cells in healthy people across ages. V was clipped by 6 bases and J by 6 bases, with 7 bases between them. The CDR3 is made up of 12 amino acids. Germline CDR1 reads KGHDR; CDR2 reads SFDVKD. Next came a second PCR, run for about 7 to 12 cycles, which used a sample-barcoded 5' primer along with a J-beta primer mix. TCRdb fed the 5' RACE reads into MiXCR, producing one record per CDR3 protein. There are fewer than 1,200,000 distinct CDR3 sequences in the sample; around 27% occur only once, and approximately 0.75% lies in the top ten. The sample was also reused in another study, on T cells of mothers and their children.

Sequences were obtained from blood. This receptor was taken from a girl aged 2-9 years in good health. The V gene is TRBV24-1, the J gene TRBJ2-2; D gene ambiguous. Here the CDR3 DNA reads TGTGCCACCAGTTACAAATCCGGGGAGCTGTTTTTT. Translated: CATSYKSGELFF.